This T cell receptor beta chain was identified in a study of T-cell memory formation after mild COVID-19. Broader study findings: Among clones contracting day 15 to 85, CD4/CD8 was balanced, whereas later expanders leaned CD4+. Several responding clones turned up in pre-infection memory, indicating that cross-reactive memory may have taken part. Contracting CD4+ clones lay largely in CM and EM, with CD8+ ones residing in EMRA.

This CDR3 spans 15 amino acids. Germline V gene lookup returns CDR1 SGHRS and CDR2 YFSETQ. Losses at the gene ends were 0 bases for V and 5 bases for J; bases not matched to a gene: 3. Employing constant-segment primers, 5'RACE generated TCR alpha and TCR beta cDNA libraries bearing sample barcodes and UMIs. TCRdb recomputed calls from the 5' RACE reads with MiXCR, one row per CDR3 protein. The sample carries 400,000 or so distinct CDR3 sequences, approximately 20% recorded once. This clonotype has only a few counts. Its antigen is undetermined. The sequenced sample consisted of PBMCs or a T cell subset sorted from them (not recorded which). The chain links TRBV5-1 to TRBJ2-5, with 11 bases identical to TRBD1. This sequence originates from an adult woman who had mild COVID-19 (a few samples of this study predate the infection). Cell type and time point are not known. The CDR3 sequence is CASSLGDRGSETQYF. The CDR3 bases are TGCGCCAGCAGCTTGGGGGACAGGGGGTCCGAGACCCAGTACTTC.